The 28 T cell receptor beta chains below come from one sample, sequenced in a study of control samples from healthy donors and cancer patients. Profiling relied on immunoSEQ multiplex PCR, and the TCRdb table lists in-frame clones only, not all of them. The sample lists 70,000 to 90,000 clones, about 87% occurring once. Sequencing was carried out using PBMCs. Receptors originate from a woman in her fifties or sixties with head and neck cancer.

V gene TRBV7-9 combines with J gene TRBJ2-5; no firm D call. Deletions cut 4 bases from V and 5 bases from J, with 14 bases between. This CDR3 region has 14 residues. Germline V gene lookup returns CDR1 SEHNR and CDR2 FQNEAQ (reference sequence). This CDR3 reads CASSSSVVRETQYF. The CDR3 DNA reads TGTGCCAGCAGCTCTAGTGTCGTTCGTGAGACCCAGTACTTC.

V is TRBV15 and J is TRBJ2-2, with unresolved D. Germline CDR1 is LNHNV and CDR2 is YYDKDF (reference sequence). The CDR3 totals 16 residues. Trimming removed 0 bases at V and 0 bases at J, with 8 bases between. CDR3 coding DNA: TGTGCCACCAGCAGAGATTTGAGCGCGAACACCGGGGAGCTGTTTTTT. Amino acids: CATSRDLSANTGELFF.

The chain has TRBV30 and TRBJ1-3; 8 bases match TRBD1. V shed 3 bases and J 4 bases; nucleotides not matched to a gene: 8. CDR3 length equals 15 residues. Germline V CDR1 and CDR2: GTSNPN, SVGIG (reference sequence). CDR3 in DNA: TGTGCCTGGAGCCTGGACAGGGTTGGAGGAAACACCATATATTTT. This sequence encodes CAWSLDRVGGNTIYF. Together with reference TRBV30 and TRBJ1-3, the CDR3 gives the full variable domain: SQTIHQWPATLVQPVGSPLSLECTVEGTSNPNLYWYRQAAGRGLQLLFYSVGIGQISSEVPQNLSASRPQDRQFILSSKKLLLSDSGFYLCAWSLDRVGGNTIYFGEGSWLTVV.

The table lists this clone with a count of one. The CDR3 loop is CASSFVRGQGTSNYGYTF. DNA of the CDR3: TGTGCCAGCAGCTTCGTACGAGGACAGGGGACTTCTAACTATGGCTACACCTTC. The rearrangement links TRBV11-2 to TRBJ1-2; 9 bases match TRBD1. The CDR3 consists of 18 residues. CDR1 and CDR2 (germline): SGHAT, FQNNGV. V shed 3 bases, J shed 0 bases, and the junction held 11 bases outside the gene matches.

The chain joins TRBV5-1 to TRBJ2-3; the D gene is possibly TRBD2 (6 bases). Trimming shortened V by 6 bases and J by 0 bases, and 11 bases separated the two germline ends. The germline V gene has CDR1 SGHRS and CDR2 YFSETQ. The CDR3 has 14 residues. CDR3 sequence (DNA): TGCGCCAGCACTTCGACTAGAAGCACAGATACGCAGTATTTT. Translated: CASTSTRSTDTQYF. Full variable domain (outside the CDR3, taken from reference TRBV5-1 and TRBJ2-3): KAGVTQTPRYLIKTRGQQVTLSCSPISGHRSVSWYQQTPGQGLQFLFEYFSETQRNKGNFPGRFSGRQFSNSRSEMNVSTLELGDSALYLCASTSTRSTDTQYFGPGTRLTVL.

The CDR3 protein is CASSPMNTEAFF. DNA of the CDR3: TGTGCCAGCAGCCCCATGAACACTGAAGCTTTCTTT. J is TRBJ1-1 and V is TRBV3-1 (or the pseudogene TRBV3-2); D unresolved. Germline V gene data show CDR1 as LGHDT and CDR2 as YNNKEL (reference sequence). This CDR3 contains 12 residues. The germline V and J ends were trimmed by 4 bases and 0 bases, with 3 bases remaining between them.

The chain has TRBV30 and TRBJ2-7; D remains ambiguous. V gave up 0 bases and J gave up 3 bases, with 12 bases separating them. Germline values: CDR1 GTSNPN, CDR2 SVGIG (reference sequence). The CDR3 length is 14 residues. The CDR3 sequence is CAWSVRGEIYEQYF. The DNA for the CDR3 is TGTGCCTGGAGTGTACGTGGCGAAATCTACGAGCAGTACTTC.

This clone was detected only once. CDR3 sequence (DNA): TGTGCCAGCAGTGAAGCGCGTCATCAGGGGCGACCTTTCTTT. As protein: CASSEARHQGRPFF. The rearrangement joins TRBV2 to TRBJ1-1, with D perhaps matching TRBD1 (6 bases). The CDR3 sequence is 14 residues long. Germline CDR1 and CDR2: SNHLY and FYNNEI. V lost 0 bases to trimming and J lost 12 bases, with 17 bases between them.

This chain links TRBV5-8 with TRBJ1-2, with TRBD1 identical over 7 bases. V dropped 5 bases and J dropped 1; count of bases not matched to a gene: 5. Per the germline V gene, CDR1 is SGHTS and CDR2 is YDEGEE. The CDR3 has 14 amino acids. The CDR3 spells CASSRGQLNYGYTF. The CDR3, as DNA: TGTGCCAGCAGTCGGGGACAGCTTAACTATGGCTACACCTTC.

This clone appeared a single time. This chain connects TRBV11-2 to TRBJ2-3, with D tentatively TRBD1 (6 bases). V was cut by 5 bases and J by 3 bases, with 15 bases left in between. The germline CDR1 and CDR2 sequences are SGHAT and FQNNGV. CDR3 length: 15 residues. The CDR3 loop is CASSLTGYGTDTQYF. The CDR3 nucleotides read TGTGCCAGCAGCCTGACAGGCTATGGTACAGATACGCAGTATTTT.

Concerning this clone itself: Germline and junction disagree at one end, which may indicate a read error. The genes are TRBV6-2 or TRBV6-3 and TRBJ2-7, with D perhaps matching TRBD1 or TRBD2 (5 bases each). The CDR3 runs to 13 residues. Germline V CDR1 and CDR2: MNHEY, SVGEGT. CDR3 DNA: TGTGCCAGCAGCCCAATTCGGGGCTACGGGCAGTACTTC. Protein sequence: CASSPIRGYGQYF.

The chain couples TRBV6-1 to TRBJ2-1, with 7 bases identical to TRBD1. The V gene's germline CDR1 is MNHNS and CDR2 SASEGT. This CDR3 has 17 amino acids. V dropped 2 bases and J dropped 3; count of bases not matched to a gene: 10. The CDR3 coding sequence is TGTGCCAGCAGTGAACTAGGGACAGCAACGTACTACAATGAGCAGTTCTTC. It is translated as CASSELGTATYYNEQFF.

The genes are TRBV2 and TRBJ1-2; D perhaps matches TRBD1 (5 bases). The CDR3 has 12 residues. CDR1 SNHLY and CDR2 FYNNEI come from the germline V gene. CDR3 loop: CVSKEGLYGYTF. The CDR3 DNA reads TGTGTCAGTAAGGAGGGACTCTATGGCTACACCTTC.

The V and J genes are TRBV18 and TRBJ2-3, with 8 bases matching TRBD2. CDR3 length: 16 amino acids. The germline gives CDR1 KGHSH, CDR2 LQKENI. The ends lost 0 bases at V and 0 bases at J; junction bases unmatched: 2. The CDR3 loop is CASSPPLAASTDTQYF. DNA for the CDR3: TGTGCCAGCTCACCACCACTAGCGGCAAGCACAGATACGCAGTATTTT.

This chain uses TRBV5-4 with TRBJ2-7; D might be TRBD1 (5 bases). Trimming took 4 bases from V and 3 from J, leaving 14 bases between them. There are 14 residues in the CDR3. Germline V gene sequence: CDR1 SGHNT, CDR2 YYREEE (reference sequence). DNA for the CDR3: TGTGCCAGCAGCAATAGACAGACCCTCTACGAGCAGTACTTC. This sequence encodes CASSNRQTLYEQYF.

CDR3 coding DNA: TGTGCCACCAGCAGAGATCTTCAAGCGGGGAAGCCCGAGCAGTACTTC. This codes for CATSRDLQAGKPEQYF. The chain links TRBV15 to TRBJ2-7, with 7 nucleotides matching TRBD2. The V and J ends lost 0 bases and 6 bases, in that order; junction bases with no gene match: 11. This CDR3 is built from 16 residues. Looked up from germline, CDR1 is LNHNV and CDR2 is YYDKDF (reference sequence).

The rearrangement uses TRBV5-4 and TRBJ2-3; D unclear. CDR1 and CDR2 (germline): SGHNT, YYREEE (reference sequence). V lost 4 bases and J lost 0, with 12 bases in between. This CDR3 is 15 amino acids long. As DNA, the CDR3 is TGTGCCAGCAGCCCTGACTCAACTAGCACAGATACGCAGTATTTT. It is translated as CASSPDSTSTDTQYF.

J is TRBJ2-1 and V is TRBV19, with TRBD2 identical over 9 bases. Germline V gene data show CDR1 as LNHDA and CDR2 as SQIVND (reference sequence). This CDR3 spans 16 amino acids. V trimming: 6 bases; J trimming: 5 bases; junction bases outside the gene matches: 11. For the CDR3, the DNA is TGTGCCAGTAGGGCCGGAGGTAGCGGGAGAGACAATGAGCAGTTCTTC. This codes for CASRAGGSGRDNEQFF.

The J gene is TRBJ2-2, the V gene TRBV18, with TRBD2 matching 10 bases. Trimming at V came to 3 bases and at J to 4 bases, leaving 5 bases not matched to a gene. The CDR3 spans 16 residues. Germline CDR1 KGHSH, CDR2 LQKENI. DNA of the CDR3: TGTGCCAGCTCACCGGTGCTAGCGGGAGCCACCGGGGAGCTGTTTTTT. It yields the protein CASSPVLAGATGELFF.

V and J are TRBV30 and TRBJ2-5; 7 bases match TRBD2. The J call is doubtful: the DNA matches TRBJ2-7 better. From germline, CDR1 is GTSNPN and CDR2 SVGIG (reference sequence). The CDR3 is 14 amino acids. CDR3 protein: CAWSQWEGTYEQYF. The DNA of the CDR3 is TGTGCCTGGAGTCAGTGGGAGGGAACCTACGAGCAGTACTTC.

This clone has a single count. This rearrangement joins TRBV25-1 to TRBJ2-7; unclear D gene. The CDR3 spans 13 residues. From germline, CDR1 is MGHDK and CDR2 SYGVNS. V dropped 6 bases and J dropped 2 bases, with 11 bases sitting between them. The CDR3 loop is CASSADIAYEQYF. Written as DNA, the CDR3 is TGTGCCAGCAGCGCCGATATAGCCTACGAGCAGTACTTC.

The CDR3 loop reads CASSQGWEGLYEQYF. The CDR3 nucleotides read TGTGCCAGCAGCCAAGGGTGGGAGGGCCTATACGAGCAGTACTTC. V is TRBV3-1 (or the pseudogene TRBV3-2) and J is TRBJ2-7, with 7 bases matching TRBD2. The CDR3 extends over 15 amino acids. V lost 1 base, J lost 4 bases, and 7 bases stayed unmatched. CDR1 is LGHDT and CDR2 is YNNKEL in the germline V gene (reference sequence).

The J gene is TRBJ2-6, the V gene TRBV6-5, with 9 bases aligning to TRBD1. The junction had 1 base not matched to a gene; V was cut back by 6 bases and J by 4 bases. The CDR3 covers 14 residues. The germline V gene encodes CDR1 MNHEY and CDR2 SVGAGI. The CDR3 coding sequence is TGTGCCAGCAGACAGGGGGCCGGGGCCAACGTCCTGACTTTC. Protein product: CASRQGAGANVLTF.

The genes are TRBV27 and TRBJ1-3; D unclear. The V end lost 3 bases, the J end lost 2 bases, and 8 bases lay between the germline ends. This CDR3 region has 14 residues. The V gene's germline CDR1 is MNHEY and CDR2 SMNVEV (reference sequence). In DNA, the CDR3 is TGTGCCAGCAGTTTTAGTGCGGCTGGAAACACCATATATTTT. This sequence encodes CASSFSAAGNTIYF.

This rearrangement joins TRBV10-3 to TRBJ1-2; perhaps TRBD1 as D (5 bases). Germline values: CDR1 ENHRY, CDR2 SYGVKD. Trimming took off 3 bases at V and 8 bases at J, with 16 bases between the two ends. CDR3 length equals 14 residues. The CDR3 nucleotides are TGTGCCATCAGTGATGGTAGGGCCCGGGACGGCTACACCTTC. As protein: CAISDGRARDGYTF.

This rearrangement joins TRBV5-6 to TRBJ2-5; no clear D. Germline V gene lookup returns CDR1 SGHDT and CDR2 YYEEEE. V gave up 4 bases and J gave up 1 base, with 14 bases separating them. The CDR3 has 15 residues. Here the CDR3 reads CASSPDTSLQETQYF. CDR3 DNA: TGTGCCAGCAGCCCCGACACATCACTCCAAGAGACCCAGTACTTC.

The V call is TRBV7-2, the J call TRBJ2-5; D not certain. The CDR3 is made up of 18 amino acids. Germline loops: CDR1 SGHTA, CDR2 FQGNSA. V was trimmed by 1 base and J by 2 bases, leaving 20 bases between them. The CDR3 region is CASSLVGGWAARQETQYF. CDR3 DNA sequence: TGTGCCAGCAGCTTAGTTGGTGGGTGGGCAGCAAGACAAGAGACCCAGTACTTC.

V and J are TRBV5-1 and TRBJ2-3; 9 bases fit TRBD2. This CDR3 contains 19 residues. Germline CDR1 reads SGHRS; CDR2 reads YFSETQ. The ends lost 0 bases at V and 0 bases at J; junction bases unmatched: 11. CDR3 nucleotides: TGCGCCAGCAGCTTGGTGGGAATAGCGGGAGCCCTGAGCACAGATACGCAGTATTTT. It yields the protein CASSLVGIAGALSTDTQYF. Filled out from reference TRBV5-1 and TRBJ2-3, the complete variable domain reads KAGVTQTPRYLIKTRGQQVTLSCSPISGHRSVSWYQQTPGQGLQFLFEYFSETQRNKGNFPGRFSGRQFSNSRSEMNVSTLELGDSALYLCASSLVGIAGALSTDTQYFGPGTRLTVL.